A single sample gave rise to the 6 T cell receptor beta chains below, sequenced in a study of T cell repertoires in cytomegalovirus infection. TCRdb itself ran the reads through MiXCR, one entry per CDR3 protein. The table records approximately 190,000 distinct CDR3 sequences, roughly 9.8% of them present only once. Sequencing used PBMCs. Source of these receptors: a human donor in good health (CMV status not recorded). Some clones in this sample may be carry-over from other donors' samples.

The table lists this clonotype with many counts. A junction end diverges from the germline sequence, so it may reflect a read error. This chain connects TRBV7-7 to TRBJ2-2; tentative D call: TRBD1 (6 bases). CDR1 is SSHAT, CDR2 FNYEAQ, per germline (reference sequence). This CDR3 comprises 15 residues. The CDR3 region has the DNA TGTGCTAGCAGCTTACAGGGCCCGAACACCGGGGAGCTGTTTTTT. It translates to CASSLQGPNTGELFF.

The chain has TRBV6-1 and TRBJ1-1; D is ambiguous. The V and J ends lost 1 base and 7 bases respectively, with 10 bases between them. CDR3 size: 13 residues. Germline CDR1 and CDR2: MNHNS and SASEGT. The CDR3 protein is CASSEGTRIEAFF. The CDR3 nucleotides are TGTGCCAGCAGTGAAGGGACGAGGATTGAAGCTTTCTTT.

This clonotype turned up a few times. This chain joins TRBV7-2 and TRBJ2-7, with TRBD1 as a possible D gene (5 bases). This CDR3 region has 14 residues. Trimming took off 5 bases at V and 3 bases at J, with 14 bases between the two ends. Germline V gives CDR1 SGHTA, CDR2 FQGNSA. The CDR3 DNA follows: TGTGCCAGCAGCCCGGCAGGGTTGGGCTACGAGCAGTACTTC. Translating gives CASSPAGLGYEQYF.

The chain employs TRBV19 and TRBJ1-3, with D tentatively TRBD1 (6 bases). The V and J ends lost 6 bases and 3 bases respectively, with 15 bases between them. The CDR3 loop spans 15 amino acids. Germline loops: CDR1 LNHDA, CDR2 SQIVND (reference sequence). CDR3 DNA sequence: TGTGCCAGTAGGATCCGGGACACTGGTGGAAACACCATATATTTT. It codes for CASRIRDTGGNTIYF.

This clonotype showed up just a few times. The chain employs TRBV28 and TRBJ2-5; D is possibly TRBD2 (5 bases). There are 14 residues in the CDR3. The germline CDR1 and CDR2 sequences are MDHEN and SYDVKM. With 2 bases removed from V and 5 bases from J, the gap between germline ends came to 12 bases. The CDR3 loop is CASSLLAGIETQYF. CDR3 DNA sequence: TGTGCCAGCAGTTTACTTGCCGGGATCGAGACCCAGTACTTC.

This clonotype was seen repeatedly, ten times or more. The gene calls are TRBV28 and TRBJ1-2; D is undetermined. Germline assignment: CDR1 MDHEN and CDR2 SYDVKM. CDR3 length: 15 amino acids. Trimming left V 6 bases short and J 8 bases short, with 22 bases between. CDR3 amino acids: CASSEVNPRGRGYTF. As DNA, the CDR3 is TGTGCCAGCAGCGAGGTAAACCCCCGGGGAAGGGGCTACACCTTC.